The 5 T cell receptor beta chains presented below share a single source sample, sequenced in a study of T cell responses to AZD1222 COVID-19 vaccine. TCRdb keeps only in-frame clones here, not all; method: immunoSEQ multiplex PCR. The sample includes approximately 150,000 clones, around 91% of them seen just once. The sequencing used peripheral blood, collected 28 days after the second AZD1222 dose. The receptor set was obtained from an adult who received the AZD1222 COVID-19 vaccine.

This clone was observed once. J is TRBJ2-2 and V is TRBV7-2; 7 nucleotides match TRBD2. CDR1 SGHTA and CDR2 FQGNSA come from the germline V gene. J lost 4 bases, V lost 8 bases, and 16 bases had no gene match. This CDR3 region has 17 residues. CDR3 amino acids: CASGNPGLSWGTGELFF. The CDR3 DNA is TGTGCCAGCGGGAATCCGGGACTATCCTGGGGCACCGGGGAGCTGTTTTTT.

A single count supports this clone. The chain combines TRBV4-2 with TRBJ2-5; tentatively, D is TRBD1 or TRBD2 (7 bases each). CDR3 size: 17 residues. Trimming took 1 base from V and 4 from J, leaving 19 bases between them. CDR1 is LGHNA, CDR2 YNFKEQ, per germline. The CDR3 region has the DNA TGTGCCAGCAGCCAAGGAAGTGCAGGGGGGGAGGCAGAGACCCAGTACTTC. Translation gives CASSQGSAGGEAETQYF.

The chain recombines TRBV30 with TRBJ2-7, with a possible D match to TRBD2 (5 bases). Trimming left V 2 bases short and J 12 bases short, with 14 bases between. The CDR3 has 11 residues. Per germline, CDR1 GTSNPN and CDR2 SVGIG (reference sequence). The DNA of the CDR3 is TGTGCCTGGAGTACTAGAATGTTTTTGTACTTC. Amino acid sequence: CAWSTRMFLYF.

This chain links TRBV9 with TRBJ1-2, with 9 nucleotides matching TRBD1. J lost 2 bases, V lost 0 bases, and 5 bases had no gene match. Looked up from germline, CDR1 is SGDLS and CDR2 is YYNGEE. The CDR3 is 16 amino acids. CDR3 loop: CASSVEQGAANYGYTF. The DNA of the CDR3 is TGTGCCAGCAGCGTAGAACAGGGGGCGGCCAACTATGGCTACACCTTC.

This CDR3 is CASRQGAGTEAFF. CDR3 DNA: TGTGCCAGCAGACAGGGGGCAGGAACTGAAGCTTTCTTT. V gene TRBV27 combines with J gene TRBJ1-1; 9 bases are a match to TRBD1. CDR1 and CDR2 from the germline V gene are MNHEY and SMNVEV (reference sequence). V was pared by 6 bases and J by 5 bases, with 4 bases of the junction left unmatched. CDR3 size: 13 residues.